These T cell receptor beta chains were read from a single sample in a study of OX40 agonist ivuxolimab in advanced cancers. TCRdb's table, derived via immunoSEQ multiplex PCR, lists solely in-frame clones and lacks some. The table has tens of thousands of clones, about 83% seen once. Source: CD4+ or CD8+ T cells sorted from blood, taken in a trial of the OX40 agonist ivuxolimab. The origin of the receptors is an adult with an advanced solid tumor such as melanoma, head and neck, liver or kidney cancer. Both conserved end residues are part of each CDR3. The D gene is left open where the match is weak. A row's size may be missing; if present it is once, few, many or a size class.

j_gene	abundance	v_gene	d_gene	len	CDR3aa	CDR3nt
TRBJ2-1	.	TRBV2	.	12	CASRLVGNEQFF	TGTGCCAGCAGGCTCGTAGGCAATGAGCAGTTCTTC
TRBJ2-3	.	TRBV11-3	TRBD2	15	CASSMRGVTTDTQYF	TGTGCCTCAAGTATGCGGGGGGTTACCACAGATACGCAGTATTTT
TRBJ1-6	.	TRBV5-6	.	13	CASSLTGNSPLHF	TGTGCCAGCAGCCTTACCGGAAATTCACCCCTCCACTTT
TRBJ1-3	.	TRBV18	.	15	CASSSGIHGGNTIYF	TGTGCCAGCTCGTCAGGTATTCATGGAGGAAACACCATATATTTT
TRBJ2-7	.	TRBV15	.	13	CAISRGTTYEQYF	TGTGCCATCTCCAGGGGAACCACCTACGAGCAGTACTTC
TRBJ2-1	.	TRBV11-3	.	12	CASSSLEGEQFF	TGTGCCAGCAGCTCCCTCGAGGGTGAGCAGTTCTTC
TRBJ2-3	.	TRBV5-1	TRBD2	18	CASSRYDWLAGASDTQYF	TGCGCCAGCAGCCGATACGACTGGTTAGCGGGAGCGTCAGATACGCAGTATTTT
TRBJ2-1	.	TRBV7-2	.	14	CASSTVRNSNEQFF	TGTGCCAGCTCCACGGTAAGGAATTCCAATGAGCAGTTCTTC
TRBJ1-1	.	TRBV10-2	.	16	CASSDPEGLGSTEAFF	TGCGCCAGCAGTGACCCCGAGGGTTTGGGGAGCACTGAAGCTTTCTTT
TRBJ1-2	once	TRBV7-9	TRBD1	13	CASSFQGAKGYTF	TGTGCCAGCAGCTTCCAGGGGGCAAAGGGCTACACCTTC
TRBJ1-6	.	TRBV10-3	.	17	CAISEGGTGSYNSPLHF	TGTGCCATCAGTGAGGGGGGGACGGGCTCCTATAATTCACCCCTCCACTTT
TRBJ1-1	many	TRBV30	.	13	CSAAVVGNTEAFF	TGTTCCGCGGCTGTGGTGGGGAACACTGAAGCTTTCTTT
TRBJ1-2	.	TRBV6-1	TRBD1	15	CASERSVGQGNGYTF	TGTGCCAGCGAAAGGAGTGTCGGACAGGGGAATGGCTACACCTTC
TRBJ2-2	.	TRBV2	TRBD2	16	CARRASGRSNTGELFF	TGTGCCAGACGAGCTAGCGGGAGATCGAACACCGGGGAGCTGTTTTTT
TRBJ2-3	.	TRBV10-3	TRBD2	16	CAISSGLAGASDTQYF	TGTGCCATCAGTTCTGGACTAGCGGGGGCCTCAGATACGCAGTATTTT
TRBJ2-7	.	TRBV15	.	13	CATSRDLRGEQYF	TGTGCCACCAGCAGAGACCTACGGGGCGAGCAGTACTTC
TRBJ2-3	.	TRBV6-1	.	15	CASSSLGTVTDTQYF	TGTGCCAGCAGTTCCCTTGGAACGGTCACAGATACGCAGTATTTT
TRBJ2-7	.	TRBV30	TRBD2	13	CAWERGGSYEQYF	TGTGCCTGGGAGCGGGGCGGATCCTACGAGCAGTACTTC
TRBJ2-1	.	TRBV5-8	.	15	CASTSGGVNYNEQFF	TGTGCCAGCACCTCAGGCGGGGTGAACTACAATGAGCAGTTCTTC
TRBJ2-7	.	TRBV7-2	.	14	CASRSGVHSYEQYF	TGTGCCAGCAGGTCCGGGGTCCACTCCTACGAGCAGTACTTC
TRBJ2-2	.	TRBV5-1	TRBD1	14	CASNSGQPHGELFF	TGCGCCAGCAACTCGGGACAGCCCCACGGGGAGCTGTTTTTT
TRBJ2-1	once	TRBV11-2	.	13	CASSFGGLYEQFF	TGTGCCAGCAGCTTCGGAGGTCTCTATGAGCAGTTCTTC
TRBJ2-7	.	TRBV27	TRBD1	15	CASTYRGSVPYEQYF	TGTGCCAGCACGTACAGGGGGTCAGTCCCCTACGAGCAGTACTTC
TRBJ2-1	.	TRBV15	.	13	CATSRERWAGSFF	TGTGCCACCAGCAGAGAACGGTGGGCGGGGTCGTTCTTC
TRBJ1-6	.	TRBV7-9	.	13	CASSPSSNSPLHF	TGTGCCAGCAGCCCATCATCAAATTCACCCCTCCACTTT
TRBJ2-1	.	TRBV5-1	TRBD2	15	CASSVGLVGGREQFF	TGCGCCAGCAGCGTGGGACTAGTCGGGGGCCGTGAGCAGTTCTTC
TRBJ1-5	.	TRBV5-8	.	15	CASSLLRGSNQPQHF	TGTGCCAGCAGCCTCCTCAGGGGAAGCAATCAGCCCCAGCATTTT
TRBJ2-1	.	TRBV2	.	15	CASSGMGLFYNEQFF	TGTGCCAGCAGTGGGATGGGGCTCTTCTACAATGAGCAGTTCTTC
TRBJ1-1	.	TRBV7-6	.	15	CASSSKGRRNTEAFF	TGTGCCAGCAGCTCCAAGGGCCGTCGGAACACTGAAGCTTTCTTT
TRBJ2-2	.	TRBV4-3	.	17	CASSQDLAGRGAGELFF	TGCGCCAGCAGCCAAGATTTGGCGGGCCGCGGGGCCGGGGAGCTGTTTTTT
TRBJ2-7	.	TRBV5-8	.	13	CASSGRVVHEQYF	TGTGCCAGCAGCGGCAGGGTTGTCCACGAGCAGTACTTC
TRBJ1-3	.	TRBV7-6	.	13	CASSLPSGNTIYF	TGTGCCAGCAGCCTCCCCTCTGGAAACACCATATATTTT
TRBJ2-1	.	TRBV23-1	TRBD2	16	CASKTGGGPTYNEQFF	TGCGCCAGCAAAACGGGGGGAGGTCCTACCTACAATGAGCAGTTCTTC
TRBJ2-2	once	TRBV19	.	15	CASIPGAGARGELFF	TGTGCCAGTATCCCCGGGGCAGGGGCGCGCGGGGAGCTGTTTTTT
TRBJ2-2	.	TRBV7-6	.	13	CASSSTDAAELFF	TGTGCCAGCAGCTCGACGGATGCCGCCGAGCTGTTTTTT
TRBJ2-3	.	TRBV5-1	.	15	CASSLLAEFTDTQYF	TGCGCCAGCAGCTTGTTAGCGGAATTCACAGATACGCAGTATTTT
TRBJ2-6	.	TRBV10-3	.	15	CAISEPGNGANVLTF	TGTGCCATCAGTGAACCGGGAAATGGGGCCAACGTCCTGACTTTC
TRBJ2-2	.	TRBV7-7	TRBD2	19	CASSSSPLLAGLVTGELFF	TGTGCCAGCAGTTCATCACCACTACTAGCGGGACTCGTCACCGGGGAGCTGTTTTTT
TRBJ2-1	.	TRBV25-1	.	13	CASSSRAGNEQFF	TGTGCCAGCAGTAGCAGGGCCGGCAATGAGCAGTTCTTC
TRBJ2-3	.	TRBV7-2	.	16	CASGPNRGGGTDTQYF	TGTGCCAGCGGGCCCAACAGGGGAGGTGGCACAGATACGCAGTATTTT
TRBJ2-3	.	TRBV10-3	TRBD1	13	CAITDRGADTQYF	TGTGCCATCACTGACAGGGGGGCAGATACGCAGTATTTT
TRBJ2-7	few	TRBV7-2	TRBD2	14	CASSLASGRSEQYF	TGTGCCAGCAGCTTAGCAAGCGGGAGAAGCGAGCAGTACTTC
TRBJ2-7	.	TRBV5-8	.	15	CASSLFVGRSYEQYF	TGTGCCAGCAGCTTGTTCGTCGGGCGCTCCTACGAGCAGTACTTC
TRBJ1-1	.	TRBV18	TRBD1	16	CASSPPPTGTNTEAFF	TGTGCCAGCTCACCACCTCCGACAGGGACGAACACTGAAGCTTTCTTT
TRBJ1-2	.	TRBV11-2	TRBD1	17	CASSRGGQGASGYGYTF	TGTGCCAGCAGCCGGGGGGGACAGGGAGCCAGTGGGTATGGCTACACCTTC
TRBJ1-1	.	TRBV4-2	.	15	CASSQESRTNTEAFF	TGTGCCAGCAGCCAAGAATCCCGGACGAACACTGAAGCTTTCTTT
TRBJ2-7	.	TRBV5-1	.	17	CASSLGREGGDSYEQYF	TGCGCCAGCAGCTTGGGCCGTGAAGGCGGGGACTCCTACGAGCAGTACTTC
TRBJ2-3	.	TRBV5-4	TRBD2	16	CASSLRSGGGSDTQYF	TGTGCCAGCAGCTTGCGTAGCGGGGGGGGCTCAGATACGCAGTATTTT
TRBJ2-5	once	TRBV7-2	.	12	CASSPMAETQYF	TGTGCCAGCAGCCCCATGGCGGAGACCCAGTACTTC
TRBJ2-7	.	TRBV4-3	TRBD2	15	CASSQVLAALYEQYF	TGCGCCAGCAGCCAAGTCCTAGCGGCTCTCTACGAGCAGTACTTC
TRBJ2-5	.	TRBV6-4	.	10	CASRRETQYF	TGTGCCAGCAGAAGGGAGACCCAGTACTTC
TRBJ2-7	.	TRBV6-1	.	16	CASSDLHRGGPPEQYF	TGTGCCAGCAGTGACCTTCACAGGGGGGGACCTCCCGAGCAGTACTTC
TRBJ2-5	.	TRBV6-5	.	15	CASSYSSRVKETQYF	TGTGCCAGCAGTTACTCGAGTAGGGTGAAAGAGACCCAGTACTTC
TRBJ2-6	.	TRBV7-3	.	18	CASSARDTRGSGANVLTF	TGTGCCAGCAGCGCGCGGGACACCCGCGGCTCTGGGGCCAACGTCCTGACTTTC
TRBJ2-7	.	TRBV19	TRBD1	16	CASSKEGQMLDGEQYF	TGTGCCAGTAGTAAAGAGGGACAGATGCTTGACGGCGAGCAGTACTTC